This TCR beta chain comes out of a study of blood T cell repertoires in COVID-19. Study summary: The origin of the acute and convalescent COVID-19 samples was the United States, Italy and Spain. In each case, the material was cDNA or gDNA derived from T cells, B-cell-depleted T cells, or PBMCs.

In the original analysis: Amplification with reference gene primers provided the estimates of nucleated cell counts. Some clones are missing from TCRdb's copy, which holds only in-frame ones; the method was immunoSEQ multiplex PCR. That table furnishes V, J and clone size, whereas the DNA furnished D and trimming. The sample records over 60,000 clones, roughly nine tenths being singletons. V lost 4 bases and J 1 base, leaving 11 bases between the germline ends. CDR1 SGDLS and CDR2 YYNGEE come from the germline V gene. The CDR3 has 14 residues. The source of this sequence is a man older than 75 with acute or convalescent COVID-19. The specimen sequenced was peripheral blood. This sequence joins TRBV9 and TRBJ2-5; a possible D gene is TRBD1 (5 bases). In DNA form, the CDR3 reads TGTGCCAGCAGCCGAAGGGGCGGCCAAGAGACCCAGTACTTC. Translation gives CASSRRGGQETQYF.